The 2 T cell receptor beta chains reported below all come from one sample, sequenced in a study of CD8 T cells in Susac syndrome. With random hexamers, reverse transcription was performed on about 0.5 to 1 ug of RNA. TCRdb reanalysed the immunoSEQ multiplex PCR reads using MiXCR and keeps one entry per CDR3 protein. The profile covers over 150,000 distinct CDR3 sequences, with 90% to 97% appearing a single time and about 0.13% taken by the ten largest. The sequencing input was CD4+ T cells from PBMCs. The receptors here all came from a human donor with Susac syndrome.

The rearrangement uses TRBV20-1 and TRBJ1-1; a possible D gene is TRBD1 (5 bases). Germline V gene lookup returns CDR1 DFQATT and CDR2 SNEGSKA (reference sequence). Trimming removed 5 bases from V and 3 bases from J, with 19 bases in between. There are 15 residues in the CDR3. CDR3 protein: CSASYGQGRDTEAFF. CDR3 nucleotides: TGCAGTGCTTCCTATGGGCAGGGCAGGGACACTGAAGCTTTCTTT.

The chain has TRBV20-1 and TRBJ2-7, with TRBD1 identical over 7 bases. V dropped 6 bases and J dropped 4; count of bases not matched to a gene: 3. Germline CDR1 and CDR2: DFQATT and SNEGSKA (reference sequence). The CDR3 spans 11 residues. This CDR3 reads CSADRVYEQYV. The DNA of the CDR3 is TGCAGTGCAGACAGGGTGTACGAGCAGTACGTC.